This T cell receptor (beta chain) comes out of a study of shared clonotypes between healthy human individuals. Whole-study findings and limits: What limited the represented genetic and exposure-history diversity was the small number of donors.

Notes on this clone: The antigen remains unidentified.

TCRdb's table, derived via immunoSEQ multiplex PCR, lists solely in-frame clones and lacks some. The table shows 2.5 million or so clones, with around 90% occurring only once. CD4+ cells yielded CD45RA+ naive and CD45RA-negative memory subsets. The V gene's germline CDR1 is SGHTA and CDR2 FQGNSA. The CDR3 totals 16 residues. The V and J ends lost 1 base and 5 bases respectively, with 15 bases between them. V usage is TRBV7-2 and J usage is TRBJ1-5; unclear D gene. The specimen sequenced was naive CD4+ T cells sorted from blood. As for subset: CD45RA+ positively selected. This clonotype originated in a man younger than 35 in good health. The CDR3 nucleotides read TGTGCCAGCAGCTTAGGGTCGGGGAGGGTAGATCAGCCCCAGCATTTT. Its translation: CASSLGSGRVDQPQHF.